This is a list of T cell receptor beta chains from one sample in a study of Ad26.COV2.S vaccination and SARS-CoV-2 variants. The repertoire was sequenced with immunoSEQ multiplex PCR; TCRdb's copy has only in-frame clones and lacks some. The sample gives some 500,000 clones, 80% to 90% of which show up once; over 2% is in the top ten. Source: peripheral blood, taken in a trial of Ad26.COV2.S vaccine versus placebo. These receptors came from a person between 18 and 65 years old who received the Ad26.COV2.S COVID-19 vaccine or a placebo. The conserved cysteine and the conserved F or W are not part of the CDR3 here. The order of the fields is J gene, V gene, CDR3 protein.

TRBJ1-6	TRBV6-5	ASWTGISPLH
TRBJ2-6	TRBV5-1	ASSVSGSGANVLT
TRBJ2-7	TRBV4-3	ASSHELAGGEPYEQY
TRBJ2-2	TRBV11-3	ASSLEGLLAGGSFTGELF
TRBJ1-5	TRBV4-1	ASSHPPPEGNSNQPQH
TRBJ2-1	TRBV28	ASSLFSAEYNEQF
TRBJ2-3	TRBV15	ATSRRQGADTQY
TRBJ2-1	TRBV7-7	ASSYVAGGDNEQF
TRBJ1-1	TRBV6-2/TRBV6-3	ASSSQAATRGTEAF
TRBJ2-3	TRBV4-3	ASSQAGADTQY
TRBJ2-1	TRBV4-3	ASSQAAGGYNEQF
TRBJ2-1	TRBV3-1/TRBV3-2	ASSQWVGNEQF
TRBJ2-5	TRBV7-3	ASSPDGEETQY
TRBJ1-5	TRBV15	ATSSLGTGSNQPQH
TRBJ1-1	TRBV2	ASSSGPGRTGYTEAF
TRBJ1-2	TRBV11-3	ASSPRPGQEIYGYT
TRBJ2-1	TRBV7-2	ASSPGVSYNEQF
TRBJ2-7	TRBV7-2	ASSRTGYEQY
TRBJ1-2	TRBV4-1	ASSPPDRVYYGYT
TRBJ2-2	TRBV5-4	ASSLGQGANTGELF
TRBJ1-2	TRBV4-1	ASSHVDGIYGYT
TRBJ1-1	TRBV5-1	ASSLDLSGGTEAF
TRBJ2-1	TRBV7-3	ASSIQQGSYNEQF
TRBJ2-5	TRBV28	ASSEPGQMQETQY